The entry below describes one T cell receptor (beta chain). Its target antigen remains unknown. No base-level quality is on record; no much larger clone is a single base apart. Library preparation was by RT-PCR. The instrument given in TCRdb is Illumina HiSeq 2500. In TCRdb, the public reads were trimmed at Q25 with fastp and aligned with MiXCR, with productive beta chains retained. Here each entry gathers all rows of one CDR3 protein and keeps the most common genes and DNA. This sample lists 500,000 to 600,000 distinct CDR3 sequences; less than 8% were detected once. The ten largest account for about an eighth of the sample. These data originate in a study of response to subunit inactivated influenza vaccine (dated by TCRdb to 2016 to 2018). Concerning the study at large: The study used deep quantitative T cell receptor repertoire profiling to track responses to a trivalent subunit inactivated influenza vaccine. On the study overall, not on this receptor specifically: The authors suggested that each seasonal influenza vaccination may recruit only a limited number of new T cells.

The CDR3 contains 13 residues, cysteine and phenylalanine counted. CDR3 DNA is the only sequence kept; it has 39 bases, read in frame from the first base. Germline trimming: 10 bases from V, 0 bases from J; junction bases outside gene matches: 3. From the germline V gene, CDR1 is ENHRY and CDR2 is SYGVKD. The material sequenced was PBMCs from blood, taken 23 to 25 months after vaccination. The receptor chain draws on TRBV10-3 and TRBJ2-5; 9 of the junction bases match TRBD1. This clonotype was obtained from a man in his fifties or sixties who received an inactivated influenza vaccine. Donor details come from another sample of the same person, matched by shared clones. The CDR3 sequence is CANRGPNQETQYF. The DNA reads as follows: TGTGCCAACAGGGGGCCCAACCAAGAGACCCAGTACTTC.